This TCR beta chain was recorded in a study of shared clonotypes between healthy human individuals (dated by TCRdb to 2018 to 2020). Study-level background: The cohort included three men and two women between 18 and 49 years of age. To estimate repertoire size and how much clonotypes are shared between individuals, the study performed deep sequencing of blood TCR repertoires from 4 to 6 healthy adults. Between about 0.9 and 8.9 billion PBMCs per donor were obtained by leukapheresis. For each donor, CD4 naive and CD4 memory were each run on three plates, CD8 naive on two plates, and CD8 memory on one plate. To increase sequencing depth and limit assay-specific biases, TCR repertoire library preparation and sequencing were carried out by different laboratories using diverse techniques.

Reading from cysteine to phenylalanine, the CDR3 counts 13 amino acids. The entry retains the CDR3 DNA only, 39 bases that are in frame from base 1. The germline V gene gives CDR1 as SGDLS and CDR2 as YYNGEE. V is cut back by 4 bases and J by 6 bases, with 7 bases in the junction unmatched. The paper as a whole reports these results and caveats: Clonotypes shared by all four sorted-subset donors showed higher generation probabilities than non-shared clonotypes. Across four donors, approximately 5% of naive CD4, more than 3% of naive CD8, 2.3% of memory CD4, and over 0.35% of memory CD8 clonotypes were shared. Because the study included only a small number of donors, the genetic and exposure-history diversity represented was limited. Pairwise subsampling led to the expectation that sequencing depth would affect the degree of clonotype sharing among donors. Even with the large sequencing depth, rarefaction of the sorted-subset datasets indicated that sequencing was incomplete. Estimated clonotype richness was generally larger for naive than for memory subsets. Sampling was restricted to blood, and TCR repertoires in tissue are likely to differ from TCR repertoires in blood.

Using the deep immunoSEQ assay, TCR CDR3 regions were amplified from genomic DNA by multiplex PCR. For each cell subset, the extracted genomic DNA was distributed evenly across all wells of several immunoSEQ 96-well plates, and each plate served as one replicate. For sorted subsets, each replicate PCR was loaded with 200 to 250 ng genomic DNA, equivalent to 25,000 to 35,000 T cell genomes. The purified libraries were quantified using a Qubit 3.0 fluorometer, sized with a Bioanalyzer 2100, and then quantified again using the KAPA Library Quantification kit. Every immunoSEQ 96-well plate was sequenced on a dedicated single-read 150-cycle Illumina NextSeq 550 flow cell. As for how the authors treated the data: Because the immunoSEQ output included only junctional sequences and no quality scores, the filtering could not be the same as the filtering used for full-length reads. To assign V/J genes and CDR3, sequences were annotated against IMGT germline references using PyIR, a Python wrapper for IgBLAST v1.9. Reads with weak V/J assignments (E-value above 1e-6), missing CDR3, stop codons, out-of-frame junctions, or ambiguous translated residues were removed. V3J clonotypes were defined as sequences sharing an identical inferred V gene, J gene, and CDR3 amino acid sequence. To compute the percentage overlap between repertoires, the number of shared unique clonotypes was divided by the size of the smaller repertoire. RTK rarefaction, the Chao1 estimator, and Recon v2.1 estimates of unobserved clonotypes were used to assess repertoire richness. For all TCRbeta clonotypes obtained by the gDNA method from four donors, generation probabilities were computed with OLGA. TCRdb stores this immuneACCESS table with in-frame sequences only. Part of the clones is absent; in the studies checked, under half of the shortfall reflects unresolved V genes, and no reason is known for the rest. V and J calls and clone size come straight from that table; D and trimming were deduced from the DNA. This sample has about 2 million clones in its table, and about 95% of those were observed once. The ten largest clones capture about 1.1% of the sample.

For the CD8 naive samples, CD45RO-negative cells were positively selected for CCR7, yielding a CD45RA+CCR7+ population from which TemRA cells were excluded. Donors were healthy HIV-negative adults with no recently reported acute infections or vaccinations. Every donor was a Caucasian adult residing in Nashville, Tennessee, USA. After blood collection by leukapheresis, PBMCs were isolated using Ficoll-Histopaque density gradient centrifugation and then cryopreserved in the vapor phase of liquid nitrogen. Purity and quantity of every magnetically sorted T cell population were checked by analytical flow cytometry. Each sorted fraction had its genomic DNA isolated and then quantified by UV absorbance on a Nanodrop 2000c. As regards this clone: Its antigen specificity is not known. No quality values exist for individual bases; no much larger clone is one base distant.

Sequencing was performed on naive CD8+ T cells sorted from blood. The intended sense of this specimen's cell subset or site label: CD45RA+CCR7+. The origin of this receptor is a man aged 18 to 29 in good health. The chain is assembled from TRBV9 and TRBJ2-7; TRBD1 aligns with 7 central bases. CDR3 region: CASSLGQLSEQYF. The sequenced DNA: TGTGCCAGCAGCTTGGGACAGTTGAGCGAGCAGTACTTC.